The 10 T cell receptor beta chains in this list originate from one sample, sequenced in a study of blood T cell repertoires in COVID-19. Sequencing was performed with immunoSEQ multiplex PCR; in TCRdb, only in-frame clones are kept and a portion is missing. This table holds hundreds of thousands of clones, about four fifths found once. Material: peripheral blood. The receptors were gathered from a woman over 75 with acute or convalescent COVID-19.

The rearrangement uses TRBV6-2 or TRBV6-3 and TRBJ1-2; D unclear. The CDR3 runs 15 residues. Germline V gene sequence: CDR1 MNHEY, CDR2 SVGEGT. V dropped 6 bases and J dropped 4 bases, with 18 bases sitting between them. The CDR3 DNA follows: TGTGCCAGCAGCCGTCCGGGATCCATGTCCTATGGCTACACCTTC. Protein product: CASSRPGSMSYGYTF.

The J gene is TRBJ2-3, the V gene TRBV29-1; D is uncertain. The CDR3 has 14 residues. V was pared by 1 base and J by 2 bases, with 10 bases between. The germline V gene has CDR1 SQVTM and CDR2 ANQGSEA. CDR3 nucleotide sequence: TGCAGCGTTGAAGCCCAATCCCCCACAGATACGCAGTATTTT. This encodes CSVEAQSPTDTQYF.

V gene TRBV5-1 combines with J gene TRBJ2-7; 9 bases line up with TRBD1. The CDR3 has 16 residues. The ends lost 0 bases at V and 2 bases at J; junction bases unmatched: 6. Looked up from germline, CDR1 is SGHRS and CDR2 is YFSETQ. This CDR3 is CASSLGGTGTTYEQYF. The CDR3, as DNA: TGCGCCAGCAGCTTGGGTGGGACAGGGACGACCTACGAGCAGTACTTC.

V is TRBV2 and J is TRBJ1-4; D gene uncertain. V lost 1 base and J lost 8, with 14 bases in between. This CDR3 spans 15 amino acids. Germline CDR1 and CDR2: SNHLY and FYNNEI. CDR3 sequence (DNA): TGTGCCAGCAGTGAAGGCGACCCGGGTCGGGAAAAACTGTTTTTT. The encoded protein is CASSEGDPGREKLFF.

V is TRBV30 and J is TRBJ1-4; 10 positions agree with TRBD1. Per the germline V gene, CDR1 is GTSNPN and CDR2 is SVGIG (reference sequence). This CDR3 spans 12 amino acids. Trimming removed 5 bases from V and 9 bases from J; junction bases left unmatched: 3. The CDR3 DNA reads as TGTGCCTGGGGGACAGGGGCGAAAAAACTGTTTTTT. Encoded protein: CAWGTGAKKLFF.

J is TRBJ2-7 and V is TRBV29-1; 11 bases line up with TRBD1. V shed 6 bases, J shed 2 bases, and the junction held 15 bases outside the gene matches. CDR3 length: 17 amino acids. Germline V gene sequence: CDR1 SQVTM, CDR2 ANQGSEA. The CDR3, as DNA: TGCAGCGTCCTAACCAGGGACAGGGGGTCCTGGACCTACGAGCAGTACTTC. This translates into CSVLTRDRGSWTYEQYF.

The chain combines TRBV6-5 with TRBJ2-2; D is ambiguous. CDR1 and CDR2 from the germline V gene are MNHEY and SVGAGI. The CDR3 totals 13 residues. Trimming took off 4 bases at V and 7 bases at J, with 10 bases between the two ends. CDR3 residues: CASSSQSGGELFF. The CDR3 DNA follows: TGTGCCAGCAGTTCCCAATCGGGCGGGGAGCTGTTTTTT.

This clone has more than one count but fewer than ten. The J gene is TRBJ2-1, the V gene TRBV29-1; 15 nucleotides line up with TRBD2. The CDR3 extends over 15 amino acids. Germline V gene lookup returns CDR1 SQVTM and CDR2 ANQGSEA. Trimming took 7 bases from V and 7 from J; bases not matched to a gene: 8. The CDR3 bases are TGCAGCGCCCCCGGACTAGCGGGGGGGCTTAATGAGCAGTTCTTC. Protein product: CSAPGLAGGLNEQFF.

The rearrangement joins TRBV29-1 to TRBJ1-5; 9 positions match TRBD1. The junction had 3 bases not matched to a gene; V was cut back by 2 bases and J by 4 bases. CDR1 is SQVTM, CDR2 ANQGSEA, per germline. The CDR3 runs 14 residues. CDR3 region: CSVETGTGNQPQHF. CDR3 DNA: TGCAGCGTTGAAACCGGGACAGGGAATCAGCCCCAGCATTTT.

This clone came up once. The chain couples TRBV5-6 to TRBJ2-7, with a possible D match to TRBD1 (6 bases). The CDR3 is 19 amino acids. CDR1 and CDR2 from the germline V gene are SGHDT and YYEEEE. Trimming stripped 0 bases from V and 3 bases from J, with 25 bases between. CDR3 region: CASSLEGGRGYAVGYEQYF. CDR3 coding DNA: TGTGCCAGCAGCTTGGAGGGCGGCAGGGGATACGCAGTGGGCTACGAGCAGTACTTC.